This T cell receptor (beta chain) is from a study of PD-L1 blockade in urothelial cancer. As regards this clone: Its antigen is as yet unknown.

Spiking of synthetic TCR analog templates was performed in each PCR. Profiled with immunoSEQ multiplex PCR; TCRdb holds only in-frame clones, not every one. The sample lists under 60,000 clones; around 87% were seen once. Overall study results and limits: A pretreatment blood TCR clonality that fell below the median predicted better progression-free and overall survival.

This sample's time point: peripheral blood 6 weeks after treatment start. This sequence was found in a man between 60 and 75 years old with urothelial cancer. This material consisted of PBMCs, taken around atezolizumab (anti-PD-L1) treatment.

The CDR3 loop is CASSYQQGSKDEQYF. The CDR3 nucleotides are TGTGCCAGCAGTTATCAACAGGGGTCGAAGGACGAGCAGTACTTC. The chain uses TRBV6-5 and TRBJ2-7, with 7 bases matching TRBD1. J gave up 5 bases and V 3 bases, and 10 bases lay outside the gene matches. Germline loops: CDR1 MNHEY, CDR2 SVGAGI. The CDR3 runs 15 residues.